The 6 T cell receptor beta chains in this list originate from one sample, sequenced in a study of tumor and adjacent non-tumor tissue in lung cancer. No cell sorting was done before RNA was extracted from the tissue. The library came from three nested PCR rounds adapted from ARM-PCR protocols. From the multiplex PCR reads, TCRdb called clonotypes with MiXCR, one entry per CDR3 protein. The sample records approximately 150,000 distinct CDR3 sequences, around 60% being singletons. Sequences were obtained from lung tumor tissue. The source is a man aged 60-69 years with small cell lung cancer.

In this sample, this clonotype turned up once. A much larger clone differs by one base, so this may be a read error. The final CDR3 position lacks the conserved phenylalanine or tryptophan, pointing to a likely read error. V and J are TRBV6-5 and TRBJ2-4, with TRBD2 matching over 7 bases. Per germline, CDR1 MNHEY and CDR2 SVGAGI. J was trimmed by 1 base and V by 2 bases; bases with no gene match: 5. This CDR3 comprises 16 residues. The chain's CDR3 is CASSYLADLAKNIQYY. The CDR3 bases are TGTGCCAGCAGTTACCTAGCGGACCTTGCCAAAAACATTCAGTACTAC.

Comments on this clonotype: This CDR3 fails to terminate in the conserved phenylalanine or tryptophan, so it likely reflects a read error. The chain has TRBV11-3 and TRBJ2-7; D might be TRBD2 (6 bases). The CDR3 is made up of 17 amino acids. The germline V gene has CDR1 SGHNT and CDR2 YENEEA. CDR3 sequence reads: CASNLRAGGINSYEQYL. DNA for the CDR3: TGTGCCAGCAACTTAAGGGCTGGCGGGATTAACTCCTACGAGCAGTACCTC.

V and J are TRBV30 and TRBJ2-5, with D unclear. CDR1 GTSNPN and CDR2 SVGIG come from the germline V gene (reference sequence). The ends were cut back, 3 bases at V and 3 bases at J, with 20 bases in the middle. The CDR3 covers 16 residues. CDR3 region: CAWRMWDRGSKETQYF. CDR3 DNA: TGTGCCTGGAGGATGTGGGATAGAGGTTCCAAAGAGACCCAGTACTTC.

Of note for this clonotype: A read error may explain this, as a much larger clone is one base away. The chain recombines TRBV29-1 with TRBJ1-1, with D perhaps TRBD1 (5 bases). Trimming shortened V by 5 bases and J by 4 bases, and 17 bases separated the two germline ends. The CDR3 totals 14 residues. CDR1 SQVTM and CDR2 ANQGSEA come from the germline V gene. In DNA, the CDR3 is TGCAGCGTTATGCGCGGGCGGGGGATCACTGAAGCTTTCTTT. It yields the protein CSVMRGRGITEAFF.

This rearrangement joins TRBV11-2 to TRBJ2-3; D might be TRBD1 or TRBD2, each matching 6 bases. The germline V gene has CDR1 SGHAT and CDR2 FQNNGV. This CDR3 spans 16 amino acids. V was pared by 4 bases and J by 14 bases, with 28 bases between. In DNA, the CDR3 is TGTGCCAGCAGCTCAACTCTAGGAGGGGGAACATATAGGCGGTATTTT. Translating gives CASSSTLGGGTYRRYF.

The V and J genes are TRBV11-2 and TRBJ2-1, with D perhaps matching TRBD2 (6 bases). The V gene's germline CDR1 is SGHAT and CDR2 FQNNGV. Deletions cut 6 bases from V and 12 bases from J, with 15 bases between. This CDR3 region has 12 residues. This chain's CDR3 is CASSFTGTLQFF. The CDR3 DNA sequence: TGTGCCAGCAGTTTCACTGGGACTCTGCAGTTCTTC.